One and the same sample provided the 27 T cell receptor beta chains below, sequenced in a study of blood T cell repertoires in COVID-19. Assay: immunoSEQ multiplex PCR; the TCRdb copy retains only in-frame clones and omits some. This sample has about 160,000 clones; 85% to 95% occur once, and the top ten carry about 5%. The sequenced sample consisted of peripheral blood. Receptors originate from a woman between 50 and 59 years old with acute or convalescent COVID-19.

The rearrangement links TRBV4-1 to TRBJ1-2, with TRBD1 matching 7 bases. This CDR3 contains 15 residues. V lost 1 base, J lost 1 base, and 3 bases stayed unmatched. CDR1 MGHRA and CDR2 YSYEKL come from the germline V gene. The CDR3 DNA reads TGCGCCAGCAGCCAAGTGGACAGGATTAACTATGGCTACACCTTC. This sequence encodes CASSQVDRINYGYTF.

This clone was detected once. The chain has TRBV11-3 and TRBJ1-1; possible D gene TRBD1, 5 bases. CDR3 length: 13 amino acids. Trimming cost V 4 bases and J 1 base, with 7 bases left between them. CDR1 SGHNT and CDR2 YENEEA come from the germline V gene. The CDR3 nucleotides read TGTGCCAGCAGCTCGCAGGGGAACACTGAAGCTTTCTTT. This encodes CASSSQGNTEAFF.

The J gene is TRBJ2-5, the V gene TRBV30, with TRBD2 matching over 8 bases. The germline V gene has CDR1 GTSNPN and CDR2 SVGIG (reference sequence). This CDR3 comprises 15 residues. Unmatched junction bases numbered 10, after V lost 5 bases and J lost 2 bases. CDR3 coding DNA: TGTGCCTGGGGCAGATGGCGGGGGGAGCAAGAGACCCAGTACTTC. Its protein is CAWGRWRGEQETQYF.

V usage is TRBV20-1 and J usage is TRBJ2-5; perhaps TRBD1 as D (5 bases). The CDR3 totals 10 residues. Germline V gives CDR1 DFQATT, CDR2 SNEGSKA (reference sequence). Trimming pared 8 bases from V and 4 bases from J, leaving 8 bases between. CDR3 DNA: TGCAGTAGCAGGGCAGAGACCCAGTACTTC. Translated, it gives CSSRAETQYF.

J is TRBJ1-6 and V is TRBV7-2, with D unresolved. Germline V gene sequence: CDR1 SGHTA, CDR2 FQGNSA. The V and J ends lost 2 bases and 9 bases respectively, with 11 bases between them. This CDR3 contains 14 residues. CDR3 nucleotides: TGTGCCAGCAGCTTAAAATCTTCCCCTTCACCCCTCCACTTT. It is translated as CASSLKSSPSPLHF.

J is TRBJ2-1 and V is TRBV19, with D perhaps TRBD2 (5 bases). With 6 bases removed from V and 0 bases from J, the gap between germline ends came to 9 bases. The CDR3 runs 14 residues. CDR1 and CDR2 (germline): LNHDA, SQIVND (reference sequence). The CDR3 loop reads CASRRASSYNEQFF. The CDR3 nucleotides are TGTGCCAGTAGGAGGGCGAGCTCCTACAATGAGCAGTTCTTC.

This chain joins TRBV5-6 and TRBJ2-4; perhaps TRBD1 as D (5 bases). The V end was cut by 3 bases, the J end by 6 bases, with 10 bases between. The CDR3 covers 13 residues. CDR1 and CDR2 (germline): SGHDT, YYEEEE. The chain's CDR3 is CASSYQGGNIQYF. CDR3 DNA sequence: TGTGCCAGCAGCTACCAGGGTGGAAACATTCAGTACTTC.

The chain uses TRBV18 and TRBJ1-1; the D gene is possibly TRBD1 (6 bases). Germline lookup yields CDR1 KGHSH and CDR2 LQKENI. The CDR3 runs to 13 residues. The ends were cut back, 10 bases at V and 1 base at J, with 13 bases in the middle. The CDR3 DNA follows: TGTGCCACTTTACAGGGATGGAACACTGAAGCTTTCTTT. It yields the protein CATLQGWNTEAFF.

The CDR3 region is CASSHPPGQGIGEAFF. DNA of the CDR3: TGTGCCAGCAGCCATCCCCCGGGACAGGGTATAGGTGAAGCTTTCTTT. The V call is TRBV6-2 or TRBV6-3, the J call TRBJ1-1, with TRBD1 matching 9 bases. The V segment lost 6 bases and the J segment 7 bases; nucleotides outside the gene matches: 15. CDR3 length equals 16 residues. Germline V gene lookup returns CDR1 MNHEY and CDR2 SVGEGT.

This clone appeared once. V gene TRBV3-1 (or the pseudogene TRBV3-2) combines with J gene TRBJ1-5, with TRBD1 identical over 10 bases. There are 15 residues in the CDR3. Germline assignment: CDR1 LGHDT and CDR2 YNNKEL (reference sequence). V lost 1 base, J lost 5 bases, and 2 bases stayed unmatched. This CDR3 reads CASSQGTGGHQPQHF. The DNA for the CDR3 is TGTGCCAGCAGCCAAGGGACAGGGGGTCATCAGCCCCAGCATTTT.

The chain joins TRBV28 to TRBJ1-3; weak D call: TRBD1 (6 bases). Germline CDR1 MDHEN, CDR2 SYDVKM. CDR3 length equals 16 residues. V lost 3 bases and J lost 1, with 13 bases in between. This CDR3 reads CASSFPGTQSGNTIYF. For the CDR3, the DNA is TGTGCCAGCAGTTTCCCCGGGACACAGTCTGGAAACACCATATATTTT.

This clone was found a few times. The chain recombines TRBV11-2 with TRBJ1-6, with unresolved D. The CDR3 runs to 17 residues. V was clipped by 0 bases and J by 4 bases, with 13 bases between them. Germline loops: CDR1 SGHAT, CDR2 FQNNGV. CDR3 amino acids: CASSLERLGSYNSPLHF. The CDR3 DNA sequence: TGTGCCAGCAGCTTAGAGAGGTTGGGGAGTTATAATTCACCCCTCCACTTT.

This sequence joins TRBV13 and TRBJ1-1, with a tentative D call TRBD1 (6 bases). V lost 4 bases and J lost 8, with 8 bases in between. CDR3 length: 11 residues. Germline CDR1 and CDR2: PRHDT and FYEKMQ (reference sequence). The CDR3: CASSSGTEAFF. The CDR3, as DNA: TGTGCCAGCAGCTCCGGGACAGAAGCTTTCTTT.

This chain links TRBV27 with TRBJ2-3; 9 bases match TRBD2. The V gene's germline CDR1 is MNHEY and CDR2 SMNVEV (reference sequence). The CDR3 extends over 16 amino acids. V lost 3 bases, J lost 4 bases, and 8 bases stayed unmatched. The CDR3 region has the DNA TGTGCCAGCAGTTTTTTGGCTAGCGGGATTGCAGATACGCAGTATTTT. Its translation: CASSFLASGIADTQYF.

This chain uses TRBV2 with TRBJ1-5; D is undetermined. Germline-derived CDR1 and CDR2 are SNHLY and FYNNEI. The CDR3 sequence is 16 residues long. Trimming pared 8 bases from V and 2 bases from J, leaving 19 bases between. The CDR3 loop is CASDPRVTGGNQPQHF. CDR3 nucleotide sequence: TGTGCCAGCGACCCGCGGGTCACCGGGGGCAATCAGCCCCAGCATTTT.

The rearrangement uses TRBV28 and TRBJ1-1; tentative D call: TRBD1 (6 bases). Germline V gene data show CDR1 as MDHEN and CDR2 as SYDVKM. The ends were cut back, 7 bases at V and 1 base at J, with 16 bases in the middle. The length of the CDR3 is 15 residues. The CDR3 bases are TGTGCCAGCAACATAATACAGGGCGCGAACACTGAAGCTTTCTTT. Its translation: CASNIIQGANTEAFF.

J is TRBJ2-2 and V is TRBV11-2; D possibly corresponds to TRBD2 (7 bases). V lost 5 bases and J 6 bases, leaving 16 bases between the germline ends. Germline assignment: CDR1 SGHAT and CDR2 FQNNGV. This CDR3 spans 15 amino acids. The CDR3 DNA follows: TGTGCCAGCAGCCCGACTAGGGGGAGGGCCGGGGAGCTGTTTTTT. As protein: CASSPTRGRAGELFF.

This chain joins TRBV18 and TRBJ2-7, with D perhaps TRBD2 (6 bases). Trimming removed 2 bases from V and 6 bases from J, with 14 bases in between. Germline V gives CDR1 KGHSH, CDR2 LQKENI. The CDR3 runs 14 residues. The CDR3 protein is CASSPTGEYAEQYF. The CDR3 DNA follows: TGTGCCAGCTCACCAACGGGGGAATACGCCGAGCAGTACTTC.

The chain is built from TRBV2 and TRBJ2-1, with 13 bases that match TRBD2. The trim removed 4 bases at V and 9 bases at J, leaving 6 bases unmatched. CDR3 length: 15 residues. Germline CDR1 reads SNHLY; CDR2 reads FYNNEI. CDR3 sequence reads: CASSVGLAGVVEQFF. CDR3 sequence (DNA): TGTGCCAGCAGTGTCGGACTAGCGGGAGTCGTTGAGCAGTTCTTC.

The chain links TRBV28 to TRBJ2-3, with 12 nucleotides matching TRBD2. V lost 7 bases and J lost 6; bases outside the gene matches: 14. Germline V CDR1 and CDR2: MDHEN, SYDVKM. CDR3 length: 17 residues. The CDR3 nucleotides read TGTGCCAGCACCGCACGACTAGCGGGGGATAATCGGGATACGCAGTATTTT. Translation gives CASTARLAGDNRDTQYF.

V usage is TRBV24-1 and J usage is TRBJ1-1; TRBD1 matches at 9 bases. CDR1 is KGHDR, CDR2 SFDVKD, per germline. The CDR3 has 18 residues. V lost 9 bases, J lost 12 bases, and 28 bases stayed unmatched. For the CDR3, the DNA is TGTGCCACCCAGGTCCCACGACGACAGGGGGTTGATAATCTTTCTACTTTCTTT. Its translation is CATQVPRRQGVDNLSTFF.

The rearrangement joins TRBV4-3 to TRBJ2-7, with 11 bases lining up with TRBD2. V gave up 0 bases and J gave up 1 base; unmatched junction bases: 8. Germline V CDR1 and CDR2: LGHNA, YSLEER. The CDR3 spans 18 residues. CDR3 nucleotides: TGCGCCAGCAGCCAAGAAATGCTAGCGGGAGGCCCATCCTACGAGCAGTACTTC. This gives the protein CASSQEMLAGGPSYEQYF.

The rearrangement uses TRBV5-1 and TRBJ2-7; 14 bases agree with TRBD2. The trim removed 4 bases at V and 3 bases at J, leaving 3 bases unmatched. The germline V gene has CDR1 SGHRS and CDR2 YFSETQ. The CDR3 runs 15 residues. The CDR3 here is CASSTGLAGDYEQYF. CDR3 DNA sequence: TGCGCCAGCAGCACGGGACTAGCGGGAGACTACGAGCAGTACTTC.

The J gene is TRBJ1-3, the V gene TRBV6-1, with D maybe TRBD1 (5 bases). V lost 2 bases, J lost 4 bases, and 12 bases lay in between. Germline assignment: CDR1 MNHNS and CDR2 SASEGT. CDR3 length: 15 residues. CDR3 sequence (DNA): TGTGCCAGCAGTGAACCAGGGTCTGTAGGAAACACCATATATTTT. This codes for CASSEPGSVGNTIYF.

V and J are TRBV3-1 (or the pseudogene TRBV3-2) and TRBJ1-2, with 11 bases that match TRBD1. CDR1 is LGHDT, CDR2 YNNKEL, per germline (reference sequence). There are 14 residues in the CDR3. The trim removed 4 bases at V and 5 bases at J, leaving 3 bases unmatched. The CDR3 here is CASSPGQGAYGYTF. The CDR3 DNA reads TGTGCCAGCAGCCCCGGACAGGGGGCGTATGGCTACACCTTC.

The chain combines TRBV7-9 with TRBJ2-5; a weak D match, TRBD1 (6 bases). Between the trimmed V and J ends, which lost 1 base and 3 bases, there was a span of 9 bases. Germline CDR1 reads SEHNR; CDR2 reads FQNEAQ (reference sequence). The CDR3 is made up of 14 amino acids. The CDR3 region has the DNA TGTGCCAGCAGCTTAGGCACAGGGAAAGAGACCCAGTACTTC. Residues: CASSLGTGKETQYF.

This clone has only one observation. V is TRBV6-5 and J is TRBJ2-7; D is perhaps TRBD1 (7 bases). The CDR3 has 14 residues. Germline V CDR1 and CDR2: MNHEY, SVGAGI. The V and J ends lost 7 bases and 2 bases respectively, with 15 bases between them. CDR3: CASNQGGRPYEQYF. The CDR3 DNA reads TGTGCCAGCAACCAGGGGGGCAGGCCCTACGAGCAGTACTTC.